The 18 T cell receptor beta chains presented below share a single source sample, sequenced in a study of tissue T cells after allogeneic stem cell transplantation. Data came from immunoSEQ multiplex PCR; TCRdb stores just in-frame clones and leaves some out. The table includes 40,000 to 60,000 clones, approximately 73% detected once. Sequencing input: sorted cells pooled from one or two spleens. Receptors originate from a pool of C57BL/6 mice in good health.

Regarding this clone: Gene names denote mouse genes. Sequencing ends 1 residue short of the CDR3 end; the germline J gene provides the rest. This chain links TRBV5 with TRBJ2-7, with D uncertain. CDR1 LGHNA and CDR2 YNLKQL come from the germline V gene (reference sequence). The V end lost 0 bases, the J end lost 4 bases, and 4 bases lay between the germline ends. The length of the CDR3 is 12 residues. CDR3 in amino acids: CASSQDFYEQYF. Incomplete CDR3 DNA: TGTGCCAGCAGCCAAGACTTTTATGAACAGTAC.

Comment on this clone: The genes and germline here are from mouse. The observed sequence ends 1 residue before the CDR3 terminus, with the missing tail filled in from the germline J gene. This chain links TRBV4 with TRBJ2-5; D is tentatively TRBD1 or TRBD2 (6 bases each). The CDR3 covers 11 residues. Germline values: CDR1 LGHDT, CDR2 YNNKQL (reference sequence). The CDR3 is CGAGGADTQYF. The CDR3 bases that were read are TGTGGGGCCGGGGGCGCGGACACCCAGTAC.

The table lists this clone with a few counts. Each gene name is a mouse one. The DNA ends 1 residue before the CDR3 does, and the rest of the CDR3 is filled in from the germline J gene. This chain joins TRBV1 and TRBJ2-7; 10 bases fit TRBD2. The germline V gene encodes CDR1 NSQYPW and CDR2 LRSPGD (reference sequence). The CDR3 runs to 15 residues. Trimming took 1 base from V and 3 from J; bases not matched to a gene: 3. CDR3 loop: CTCSAGLGGHYEQYF. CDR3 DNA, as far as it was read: TGCACCTGCAGTGCAGGGCTGGGGGGGCACTATGAACAGTAC.

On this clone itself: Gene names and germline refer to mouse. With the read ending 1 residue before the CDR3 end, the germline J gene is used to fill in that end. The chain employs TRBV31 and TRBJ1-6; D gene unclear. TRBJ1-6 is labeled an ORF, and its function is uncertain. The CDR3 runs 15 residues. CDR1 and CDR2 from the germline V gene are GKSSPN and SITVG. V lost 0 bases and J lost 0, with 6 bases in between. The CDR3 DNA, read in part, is TGTGCCTGGAGTCTACAGAATTCCTATAATTCGCCCCTCTAC. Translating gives CAWSLQNSYNSPLY. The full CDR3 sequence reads CAWSLQNSYNSPLYF.

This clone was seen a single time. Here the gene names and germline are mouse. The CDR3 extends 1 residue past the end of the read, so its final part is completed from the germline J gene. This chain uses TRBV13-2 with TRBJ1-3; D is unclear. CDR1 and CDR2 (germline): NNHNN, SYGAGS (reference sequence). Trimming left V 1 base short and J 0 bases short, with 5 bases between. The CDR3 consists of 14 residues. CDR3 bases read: TGTGCCAGCGGTGATTCAGATTCTGGAAATACGCTCTAT. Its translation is CASGDSDSGNTLY. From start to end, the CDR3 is CASGDSDSGNTLYF.

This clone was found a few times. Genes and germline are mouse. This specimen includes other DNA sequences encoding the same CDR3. The CDR3 DNA, read in part, is TGTGCCTGGAGTCTAGAAGGGTATGAACAGTAC. This sequence encodes CAWSLEGYEQY. The whole CDR3 region reads CAWSLEGYEQYF. The gene calls are TRBV31 and TRBJ2-7; D not resolved. Sequencing ends 1 residue short of the CDR3 end; the germline J gene provides the rest. Trimming stripped 0 bases from V and 4 bases from J, with 7 bases between. The germline CDR1 and CDR2 sequences are GKSSPN and SITVG. This CDR3 has 12 amino acids. Together with reference TRBV31 and TRBJ2-7, the CDR3 gives the full variable domain: AQTIHQWPVAEIKAVGSPLSLGCTIKGKSSPNLYWYWQATGGTLQQLFYSITVGQVESVVQLNLSASRPKDDQFILSTEKLLLSHSGFYLCAWSLEGYEQYFGPGTRLTVL.

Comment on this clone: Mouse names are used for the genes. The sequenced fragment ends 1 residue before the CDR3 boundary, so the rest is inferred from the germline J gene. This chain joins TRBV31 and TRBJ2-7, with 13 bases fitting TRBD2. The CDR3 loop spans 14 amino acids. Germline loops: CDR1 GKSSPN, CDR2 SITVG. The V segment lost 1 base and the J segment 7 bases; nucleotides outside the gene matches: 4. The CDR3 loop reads CAWSPGLGGPEQYF. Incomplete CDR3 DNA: TGTGCCTGGAGTCCCGGACTGGGGGGGCCGGAACAGTAC.

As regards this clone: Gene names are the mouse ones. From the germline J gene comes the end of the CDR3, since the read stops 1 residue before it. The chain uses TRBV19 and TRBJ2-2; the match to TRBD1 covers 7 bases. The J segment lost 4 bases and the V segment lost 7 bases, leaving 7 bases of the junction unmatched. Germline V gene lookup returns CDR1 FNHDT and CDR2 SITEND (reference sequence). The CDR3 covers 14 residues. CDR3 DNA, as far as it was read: TGTGCCAGCCACAACAGGGGTGGCACCGGGCAGCTCTAC. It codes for CASHNRGGTGQLY. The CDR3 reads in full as CASHNRGGTGQLYF.

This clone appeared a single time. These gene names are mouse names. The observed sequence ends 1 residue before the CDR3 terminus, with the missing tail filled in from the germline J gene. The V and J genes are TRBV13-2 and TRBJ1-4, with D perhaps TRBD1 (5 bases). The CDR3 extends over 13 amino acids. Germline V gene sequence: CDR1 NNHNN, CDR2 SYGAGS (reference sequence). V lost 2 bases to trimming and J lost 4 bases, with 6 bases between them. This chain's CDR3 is CASGDGGNERLFF. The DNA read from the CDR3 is TGTGCCAGCGGTGACGGGGGCAACGAAAGATTATTT.

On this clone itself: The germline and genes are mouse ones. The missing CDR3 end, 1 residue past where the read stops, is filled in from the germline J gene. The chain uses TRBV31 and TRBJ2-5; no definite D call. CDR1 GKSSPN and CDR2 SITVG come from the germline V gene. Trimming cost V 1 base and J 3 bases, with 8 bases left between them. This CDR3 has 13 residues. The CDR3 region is CAWSRGQQDTQYF. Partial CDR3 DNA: TGTGCCTGGAGTCGAGGGCAACAAGACACCCAGTAC.

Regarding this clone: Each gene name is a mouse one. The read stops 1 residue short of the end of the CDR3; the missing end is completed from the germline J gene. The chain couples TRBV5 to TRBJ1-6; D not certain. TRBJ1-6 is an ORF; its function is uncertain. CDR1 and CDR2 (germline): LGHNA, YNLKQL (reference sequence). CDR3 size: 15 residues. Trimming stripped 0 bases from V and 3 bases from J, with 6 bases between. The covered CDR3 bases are TGTGCCAGCAGCCAAGATCACAACTATAATTCGCCCCTCTAC. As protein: CASSQDHNYNSPLY. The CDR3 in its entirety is CASSQDHNYNSPLYF.

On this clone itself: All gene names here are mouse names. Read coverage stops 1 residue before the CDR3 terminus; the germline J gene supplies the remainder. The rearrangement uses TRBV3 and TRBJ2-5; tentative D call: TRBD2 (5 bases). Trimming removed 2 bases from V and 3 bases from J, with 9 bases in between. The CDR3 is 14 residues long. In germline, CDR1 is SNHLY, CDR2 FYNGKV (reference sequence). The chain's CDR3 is CASSLHLGQDTQYF. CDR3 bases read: TGTGCCAGCAGCTTACATCTGGGACAAGACACCCAGTAC.

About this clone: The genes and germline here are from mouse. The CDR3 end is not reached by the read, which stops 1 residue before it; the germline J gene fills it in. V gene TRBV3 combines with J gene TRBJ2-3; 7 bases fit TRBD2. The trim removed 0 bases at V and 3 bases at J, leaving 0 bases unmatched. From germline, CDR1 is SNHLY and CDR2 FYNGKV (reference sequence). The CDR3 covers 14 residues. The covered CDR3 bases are TGTGCCAGCAGCTTAGCTGGGGGGGCAGAAACGCTGTAT. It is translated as CASSLAGGAETLY. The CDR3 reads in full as CASSLAGGAETLYF.

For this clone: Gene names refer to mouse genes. CDR3 DNA (partial): TGTGCCTGGAGTCTAGGGGGACAGACCTCTGGATTATTT. It is translated as CAWSLGGQTSGLF. The entire CDR3 protein is CAWSLGGQTSGLFF. The chain employs TRBV31 and TRBJ1-4; 7 bases agree with TRBD1. The missing CDR3 end, 1 residue past where the read stops, is filled in from the germline J gene. J gave up 12 bases and V 0 bases, and 10 bases lay outside the gene matches. The CDR3 extends over 14 amino acids. CDR1 and CDR2 (germline): GKSSPN, SITVG.

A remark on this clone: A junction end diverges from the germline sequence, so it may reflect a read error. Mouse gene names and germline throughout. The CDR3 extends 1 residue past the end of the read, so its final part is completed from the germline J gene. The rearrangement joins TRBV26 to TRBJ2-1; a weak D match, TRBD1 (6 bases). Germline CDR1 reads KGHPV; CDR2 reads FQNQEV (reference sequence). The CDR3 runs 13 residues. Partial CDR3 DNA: TGTACCAGCAAGGACAGTAACTATGCTGAGCAGTTC. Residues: CTSKDSNYAEQF. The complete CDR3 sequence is CTSKDSNYAEQFF.

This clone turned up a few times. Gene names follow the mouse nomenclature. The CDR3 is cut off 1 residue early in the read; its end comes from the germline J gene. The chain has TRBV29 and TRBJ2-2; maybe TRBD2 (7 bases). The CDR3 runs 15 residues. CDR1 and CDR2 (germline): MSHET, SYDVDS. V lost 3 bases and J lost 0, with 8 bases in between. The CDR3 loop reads CASSLGGPNTGQLYF. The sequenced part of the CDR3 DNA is TGTGCTAGCAGTTTGGGGGGCCCAAACACCGGGCAGCTCTAC.

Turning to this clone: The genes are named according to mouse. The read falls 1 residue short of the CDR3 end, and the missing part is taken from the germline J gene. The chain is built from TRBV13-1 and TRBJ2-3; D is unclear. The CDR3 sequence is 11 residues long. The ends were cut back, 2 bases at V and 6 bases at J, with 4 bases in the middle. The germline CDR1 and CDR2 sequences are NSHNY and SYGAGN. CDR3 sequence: CASSETETLYF. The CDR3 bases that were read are TGTGCCAGCAGTGAGACGGAAACGCTGTAT.

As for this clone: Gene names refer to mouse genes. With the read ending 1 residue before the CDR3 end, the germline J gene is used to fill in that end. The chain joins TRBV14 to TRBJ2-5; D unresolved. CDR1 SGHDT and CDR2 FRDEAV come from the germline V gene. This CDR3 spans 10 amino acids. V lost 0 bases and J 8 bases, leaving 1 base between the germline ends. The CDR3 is CASSFCTQYF. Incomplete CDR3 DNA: TGTGCCAGCAGTTTCTGCACCCAGTAC.